The 5 T cell receptor beta chains presented below share a single source sample, sequenced in a study of blood T cell repertoires in COVID-19. Sequencing was performed with immunoSEQ multiplex PCR; in TCRdb, only in-frame clones are kept and a portion is missing. Here the sample spans about 170,000 clones, almost 85% being singletons. Sequenced sample: peripheral blood. The origin of the receptors is a man aged 35 to 55 who had recovered from COVID-19.

The chain links TRBV24-1 to TRBJ2-7, with D tentatively TRBD1 (6 bases). Germline V gene lookup returns CDR1 KGHDR and CDR2 SFDVKD. V was trimmed by 5 bases and J by 2 bases, leaving 18 bases between them. The CDR3 length is 16 residues. CDR3 in amino acids: CATSAPWGQKPYEQYF. The CDR3 DNA reads TGTGCCACCAGTGCCCCCTGGGGACAAAAGCCCTACGAGCAGTACTTC.

The chain couples TRBV29-1 to TRBJ2-7; no clear D gene. Germline values: CDR1 SQVTM, CDR2 ANQGSEA. V was shortened by 4 bases and J by 3 bases, with 7 bases between the two germline ends. The CDR3 contains 11 residues. The DNA for the CDR3 is TGCAGCGTTGGGAGAGGCTACGAGCAGTACTTC. Translating gives CSVGRGYEQYF.

V gene TRBV7-9 combines with J gene TRBJ1-6; TRBD1 might be the D (5 bases). Germline assignment: CDR1 SEHNR and CDR2 FQNEAQ (reference sequence). The ends were cut back, 5 bases at V and 8 bases at J, with 19 bases in the middle. CDR3 length: 16 amino acids. The CDR3 loop is CASSIGGGLGDSPLHF. As DNA, the CDR3 is TGTGCCAGCAGCATTGGGGGGGGATTGGGTGATTCACCCCTCCACTTT.

This chain connects TRBV11-3 to TRBJ2-3; 7 bases are a match to TRBD1. The junction had 5 bases not matched to a gene; V was cut back by 6 bases and J by 2 bases. The V gene's germline CDR1 is SGHNT and CDR2 YENEEA. The CDR3 is 14 amino acids. CDR3 protein: CASRSGTATDTQYF. For the CDR3, the DNA is TGTGCCAGCAGATCCGGGACAGCCACAGATACGCAGTATTTT.

V gene TRBV3-1 (or the pseudogene TRBV3-2) combines with J gene TRBJ2-1; TRBD2 matches 15 bases. This CDR3 contains 14 residues. Germline CDR1 and CDR2: LGHDT and YNNKEL (reference sequence). Unmatched junction bases numbered 2, after V lost 8 bases and J lost 6 bases. In DNA form, the CDR3 reads TGTGCCAGCTCGGGACTAGCGGGAGGCAATGAGCAGTTCTTC. It encodes CASSGLAGGNEQFF.